The present entry profiles one T cell receptor (beta chain) with its context. Its antigen is unidentified. Mismatch repair deficiency was confirmed in all patients, by PCR or immunohistochemistry. This entry is derived from a study of PD-1 blockade in mismatch repair-deficient tumors. Study summary: Patients had eleven to twelve mismatch repair-deficient cancer types, all previously treated and progressing. Study-wide points: Tumor-resident clones, often absent from pretreatment blood, expanded after pembrolizumab and then contracted.

Germline V gene lookup returns CDR1 ENHRY and CDR2 SYGVKD. Trimming removed 0 bases from V and 9 bases from J; junction bases left unmatched: 7. This CDR3 spans 15 amino acids. The data were produced by immunoSEQ multiplex PCR, yet TCRdb's version contains in-frame clones alone and is incomplete. The data contain approximately 50,000 clones, approximately 80% of them singletons. The specimen was peripheral blood, collected 4 weeks after starting pembrolizumab. This TCR derives from an adult with mismatch repair-deficient cancer. The J gene is TRBJ2-1, the V gene TRBV10-3; TRBD2 aligns across 8 bases. The CDR3 reads CAISESSGTDPEQFF. The CDR3 DNA is TGTGCCATCAGTGAGTCTAGCGGGACGGATCCTGAGCAGTTCTTC.